This entry concerns a single T cell receptor beta chain. This sample stems from a study of blood T cell repertoires in COVID-19. Study overall: The study drew acute and convalescent COVID-19 samples from the United States, Italy and Spain. PBMCs, B-cell-depleted T cells, or T cells provided the cDNA or gDNA that made up the material.

Losses at the gene ends were 0 bases for V and 6 bases for J; bases not matched to a gene: 6. Looked up from germline, CDR1 is MNHEY and CDR2 is SVGAGI. The CDR3 is made up of 15 amino acids. How the authors handled the data: Estimation of nucleated cell counts was performed using reference gene primer amplification. The data were produced by immunoSEQ multiplex PCR, yet TCRdb's version contains in-frame clones alone and is incomplete. Clone size and V and J calls were adopted from that table, with D and trimming inferred from the DNA. The data contain a few hundred thousand clones, 89% of them seen just once; the ten biggest clones take up approximately 0.94%.

The specimen was peripheral blood. This clonotype originated in a woman in her thirties or forties who had recovered from COVID-19. The chain uses TRBV6-5 and TRBJ2-3; 7 bases map to TRBD2. CDR3 DNA: TGTGCCAGCAGTTACTCTGCGGGAGTCCCGGATACGCAGTATTTT. It yields the protein CASSYSAGVPDTQYF.